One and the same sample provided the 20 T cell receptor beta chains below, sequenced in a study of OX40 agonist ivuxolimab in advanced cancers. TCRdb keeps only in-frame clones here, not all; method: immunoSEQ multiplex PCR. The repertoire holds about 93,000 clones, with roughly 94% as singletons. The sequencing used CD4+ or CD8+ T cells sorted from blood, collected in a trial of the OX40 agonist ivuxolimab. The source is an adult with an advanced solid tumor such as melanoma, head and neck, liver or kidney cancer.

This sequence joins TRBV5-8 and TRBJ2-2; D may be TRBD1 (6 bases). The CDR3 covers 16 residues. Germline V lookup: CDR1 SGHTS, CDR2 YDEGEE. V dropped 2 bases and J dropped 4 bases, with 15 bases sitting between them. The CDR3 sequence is CASSLTGSLFTGELFF. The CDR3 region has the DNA TGTGCCAGCAGCTTAACAGGGTCCCTTTTCACCGGGGAGCTGTTTTTT. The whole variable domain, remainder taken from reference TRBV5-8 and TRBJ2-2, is EAGVTQSPTHLIKTRGQQATLRCSPISGHTSVYWYQQALGLGLQFLLWYDEGEERNRGNFPPRFSGRQFPNYSSELNVNALELEDSALYLCASSLTGSLFTGELFFGEGSRLTVL.

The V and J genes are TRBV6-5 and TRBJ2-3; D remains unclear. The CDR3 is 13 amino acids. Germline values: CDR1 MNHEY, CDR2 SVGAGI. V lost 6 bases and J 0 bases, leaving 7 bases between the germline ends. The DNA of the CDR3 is TGTGCCAGCAGCAGTTCTAGCACAGATACGCAGTATTTT. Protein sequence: CASSSSSTDTQYF.

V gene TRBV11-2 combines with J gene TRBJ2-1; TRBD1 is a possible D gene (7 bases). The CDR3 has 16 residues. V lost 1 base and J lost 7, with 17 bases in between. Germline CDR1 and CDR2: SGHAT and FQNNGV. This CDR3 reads CASSLGGGQGVNEQFF. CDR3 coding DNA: TGTGCCAGCAGCTTAGGTGGGGGGCAGGGGGTGAATGAGCAGTTCTTC. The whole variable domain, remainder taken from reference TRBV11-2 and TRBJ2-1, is EAGVAQSPRYKIIEKRQSVAFWCNPISGHATLYWYQQILGQGPKLLIQFQNNGVVDDSQLPKDRFSAERLKGVDSTLKIQPAKLEDSAVYLCASSLGGGQGVNEQFFGPGTRLTVL.

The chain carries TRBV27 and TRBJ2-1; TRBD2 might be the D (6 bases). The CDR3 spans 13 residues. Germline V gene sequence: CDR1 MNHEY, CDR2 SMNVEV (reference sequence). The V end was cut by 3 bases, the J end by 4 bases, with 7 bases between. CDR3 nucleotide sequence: TGTGCCAGCAGTTTCGGACTATACAATGAGCAGTTCTTC. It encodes CASSFGLYNEQFF.

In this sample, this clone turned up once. The CDR3 loop reads CATSTGEVYNEQFF. In DNA, the CDR3 is TGTGCCACCAGCACCGGGGAAGTATACAATGAGCAGTTCTTC. The chain employs TRBV15 and TRBJ2-1; D may be TRBD2 (5 bases). The CDR3 is made up of 14 amino acids. With 4 bases removed from V and 4 bases from J, the gap between germline ends came to 11 bases. CDR1 is LNHNV, CDR2 YYDKDF, per germline (reference sequence).

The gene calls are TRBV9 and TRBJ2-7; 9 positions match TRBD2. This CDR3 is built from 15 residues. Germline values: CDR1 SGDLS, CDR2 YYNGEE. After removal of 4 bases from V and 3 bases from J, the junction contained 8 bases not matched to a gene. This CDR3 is CASSPWSGGSYEQYF. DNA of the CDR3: TGTGCCAGCAGCCCCTGGAGCGGGGGGAGCTACGAGCAGTACTTC.

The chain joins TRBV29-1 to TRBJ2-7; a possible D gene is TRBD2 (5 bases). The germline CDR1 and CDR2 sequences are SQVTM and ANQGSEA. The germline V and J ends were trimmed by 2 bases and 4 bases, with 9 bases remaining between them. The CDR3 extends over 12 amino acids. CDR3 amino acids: CSVESGVYEQYF. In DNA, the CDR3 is TGCAGCGTTGAATCCGGGGTATACGAGCAGTACTTC.

The DNA for the CDR3 is TGTGCCAGCAGTTTATCCCCCGGGGGGAGCGGGGAGCTGTTTTTT. This sequence encodes CASSLSPGGSGELFF. V and J are TRBV27 and TRBJ2-2; 7 positions match TRBD2. V lost 0 bases and J lost 7; bases outside the gene matches: 5. The CDR3 length is 15 residues. From germline, CDR1 is MNHEY and CDR2 SMNVEV (reference sequence).

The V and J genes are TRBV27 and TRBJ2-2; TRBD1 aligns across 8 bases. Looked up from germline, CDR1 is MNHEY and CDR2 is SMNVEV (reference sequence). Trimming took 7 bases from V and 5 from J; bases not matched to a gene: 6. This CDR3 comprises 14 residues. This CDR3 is CASKVRGQTGELFF. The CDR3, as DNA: TGTGCCAGCAAGGTCAGGGGGCAGACCGGGGAGCTGTTTTTT.

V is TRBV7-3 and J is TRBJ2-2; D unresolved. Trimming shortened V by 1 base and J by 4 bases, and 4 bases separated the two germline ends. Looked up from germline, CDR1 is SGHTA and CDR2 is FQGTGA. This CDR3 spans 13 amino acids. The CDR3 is CASSLKFTGELFF. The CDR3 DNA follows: TGTGCCAGCAGCTTAAAGTTCACCGGGGAGCTGTTTTTT.

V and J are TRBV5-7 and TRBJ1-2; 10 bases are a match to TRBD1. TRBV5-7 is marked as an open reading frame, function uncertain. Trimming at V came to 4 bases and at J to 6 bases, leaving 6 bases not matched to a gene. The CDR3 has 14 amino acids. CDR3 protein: CASSERTGGDGYTF. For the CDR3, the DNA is TGTGCCAGCAGCGAACGGACAGGGGGGGATGGCTACACCTTC.

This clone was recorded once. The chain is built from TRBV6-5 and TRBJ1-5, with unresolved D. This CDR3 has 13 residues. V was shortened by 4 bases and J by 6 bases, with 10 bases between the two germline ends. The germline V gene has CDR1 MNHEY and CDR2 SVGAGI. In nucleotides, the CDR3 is TGTGCCAGCAGTTTCAGGTTGGGTCAGCCCCAGCATTTT. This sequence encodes CASSFRLGQPQHF.

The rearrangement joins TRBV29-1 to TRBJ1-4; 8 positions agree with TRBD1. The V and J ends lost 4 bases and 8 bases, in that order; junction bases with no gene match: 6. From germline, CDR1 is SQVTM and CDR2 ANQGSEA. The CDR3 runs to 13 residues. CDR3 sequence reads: CSVVTGEDEKLFF. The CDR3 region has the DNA TGCAGCGTTGTGACAGGGGAGGACGAAAAACTGTTTTTT.

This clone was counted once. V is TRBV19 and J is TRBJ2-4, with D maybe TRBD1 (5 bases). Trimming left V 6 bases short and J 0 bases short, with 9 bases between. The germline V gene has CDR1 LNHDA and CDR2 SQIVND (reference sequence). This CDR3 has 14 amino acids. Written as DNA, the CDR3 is TGTGCCAGTAGCCCGACAGTAGCCAAAAACATTCAGTACTTC. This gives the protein CASSPTVAKNIQYF. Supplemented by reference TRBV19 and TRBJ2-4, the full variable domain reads DGGITQSPKYLFRKEGQNVTLSCEQNLNHDAMYWYRQDPGQGLRLIYYSQIVNDFQKGDIAEGYSVSREKKESFPLTVTSAQKNPTAFYLCASSPTVAKNIQYFGAGTRLSVL.

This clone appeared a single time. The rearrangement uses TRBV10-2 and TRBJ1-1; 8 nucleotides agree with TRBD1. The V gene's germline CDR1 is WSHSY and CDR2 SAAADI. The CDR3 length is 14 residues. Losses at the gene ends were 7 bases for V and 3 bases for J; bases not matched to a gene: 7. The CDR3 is CASNYRGRDTEAFF. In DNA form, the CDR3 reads TGCGCCAGCAATTACAGGGGGAGGGACACTGAAGCTTTCTTT.

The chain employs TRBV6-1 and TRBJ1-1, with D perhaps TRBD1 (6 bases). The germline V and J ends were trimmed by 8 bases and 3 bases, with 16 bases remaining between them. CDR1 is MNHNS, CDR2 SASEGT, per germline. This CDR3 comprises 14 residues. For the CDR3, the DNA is TGTGCCAGCCTTTACAGGGTTGGACACACTGAAGCTTTCTTT. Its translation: CASLYRVGHTEAFF.

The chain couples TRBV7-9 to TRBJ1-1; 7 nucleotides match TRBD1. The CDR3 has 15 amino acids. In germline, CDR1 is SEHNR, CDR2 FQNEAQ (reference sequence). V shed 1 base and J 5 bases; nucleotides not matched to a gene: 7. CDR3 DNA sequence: TGTGCCAGCAGCTTAGAACCAGGACAGGAAACTGAAGCTTTCTTT. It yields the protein CASSLEPGQETEAFF.

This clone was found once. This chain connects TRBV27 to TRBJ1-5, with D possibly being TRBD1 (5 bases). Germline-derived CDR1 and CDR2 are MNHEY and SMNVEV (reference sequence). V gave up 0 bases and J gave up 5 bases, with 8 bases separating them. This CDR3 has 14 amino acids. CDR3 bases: TGTGCCAGCAGTTTATCCCGGGGCGATCAGCCCCAGCATTTT. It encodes CASSLSRGDQPQHF.

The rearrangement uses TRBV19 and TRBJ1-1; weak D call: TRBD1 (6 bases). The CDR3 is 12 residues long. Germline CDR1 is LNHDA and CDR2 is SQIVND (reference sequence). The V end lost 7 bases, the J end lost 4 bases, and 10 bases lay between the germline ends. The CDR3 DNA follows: TGTGCCAGTATGGAAGGGGGCACTGAAGCTTTCTTT. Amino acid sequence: CASMEGGTEAFF.

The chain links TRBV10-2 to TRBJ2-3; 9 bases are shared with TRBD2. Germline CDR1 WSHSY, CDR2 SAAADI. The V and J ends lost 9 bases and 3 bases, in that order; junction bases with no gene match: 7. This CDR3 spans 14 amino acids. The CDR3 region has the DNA TGCGCCAGTGGGCGGGGGGGCCGAACAGATACGCAGTATTTT. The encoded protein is CASGRGGRTDTQYF.